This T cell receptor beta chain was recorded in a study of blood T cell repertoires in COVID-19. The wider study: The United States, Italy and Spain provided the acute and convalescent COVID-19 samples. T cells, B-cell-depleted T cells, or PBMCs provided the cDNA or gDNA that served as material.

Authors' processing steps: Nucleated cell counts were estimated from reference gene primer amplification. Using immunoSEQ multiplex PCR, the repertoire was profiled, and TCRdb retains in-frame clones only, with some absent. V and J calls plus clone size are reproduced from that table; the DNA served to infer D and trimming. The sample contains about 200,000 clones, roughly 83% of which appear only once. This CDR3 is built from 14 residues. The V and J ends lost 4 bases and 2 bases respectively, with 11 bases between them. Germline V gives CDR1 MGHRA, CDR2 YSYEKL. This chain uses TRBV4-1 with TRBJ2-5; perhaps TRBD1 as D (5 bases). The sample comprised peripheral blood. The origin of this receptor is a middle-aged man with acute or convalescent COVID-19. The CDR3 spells CASSRTGAQETQYF. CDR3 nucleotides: TGCGCCAGCAGCCGCACAGGTGCTCAAGAGACCCAGTACTTC.